Below, one TCR beta chain is given with its context. No antigen is known for it. This record belongs to a study of PD-1 blockade in classical Hodgkin lymphoma. Study context: Every 2 weeks, patients got 3 mg/kg intravenous nivolumab. Study observations and caveats: After ASCT, patients who started nivolumab under 1 year later were excluded. There remain no defined causes for the repertoire differences, which possibly reflect disease activity or prior therapy.

The CDR3 consists of 18 residues. Germline assignment: CDR1 SGDLS and CDR2 YYNGEE. Losses at the gene ends were 4 bases for V and 0 bases for J; bases not matched to a gene: 10. Using immunoSEQ multiplex PCR, the repertoire was profiled, and TCRdb retains in-frame clones only, with some absent. In the table there are some 32,000 clones, approximately 85% of which are singletons. Each patient's relapse followed autologous stem cell transplantation, and brentuximab vedotin exposure varied. The study recorded best responses of complete response, partial response or progressive disease. The rearrangement joins TRBV9 to TRBJ2-6; TRBD1 agrees at 7 bases. The clonotype comes from a human donor with classical Hodgkin lymphoma. The source material was peripheral blood mononuclear cells (PBMCs), sampled at baseline. The CDR3, as DNA: TGTGCCAGCAGCCCCACGACAGGGCCGGGCTCTGGGGCCAACGTCCTGACTTTC. Translating gives CASSPTTGPGSGANVLTF.